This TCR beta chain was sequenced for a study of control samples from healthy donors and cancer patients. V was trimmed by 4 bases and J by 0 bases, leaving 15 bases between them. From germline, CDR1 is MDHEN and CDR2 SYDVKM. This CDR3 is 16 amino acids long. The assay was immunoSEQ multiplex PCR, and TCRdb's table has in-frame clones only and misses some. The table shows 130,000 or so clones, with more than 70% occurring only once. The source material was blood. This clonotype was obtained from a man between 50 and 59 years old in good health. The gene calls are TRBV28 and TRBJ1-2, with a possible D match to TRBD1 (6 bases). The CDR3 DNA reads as TGTGCCAGCAGTTCCGGATGGGGGGCCACTAACTATGGCTACACCTTC. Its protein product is CASSSGWGATNYGYTF.